This TCR beta chain was identified in a study of blood T cell repertoires in COVID-19. As for the study in general: Researchers got acute and convalescent COVID-19 samples from the United States, Italy and Spain. From T cells, B-cell-depleted T cells, or PBMCs came the material, which was cDNA or gDNA.

Per the original data handling: Nucleated cell number was recorded as an estimate derived from reference gene primer amplification. The protocol was immunoSEQ multiplex PCR, while the TCRdb copy is restricted to in-frame clones and leaves out a portion. The V and J calls and clone size were taken over from that table, and D and trimming were inferred from the DNA. The sample consists of some 260,000 clones, 88% of them appearing once. Germline trimming cut 2 bases from V and 7 bases from J; bases unmatched to any gene: 13. This CDR3 region has 17 residues. Germline lookup yields CDR1 LGHDT and CDR2 YNNKEL (reference sequence).

This chain uses TRBV3-1 (or the pseudogene TRBV3-2) with TRBJ2-1; TRBD2 matches at 8 bases. The clonotype comes from a woman aged 40 to 50 who had recovered from COVID-19. The sample taken for sequencing was peripheral blood. In DNA form, the CDR3 reads TGTGCCAGCAGCCAAACCCCGGGGGCGGGAGGTTGGAATGAGCAGTTCTTC. Amino acid sequence: CASSQTPGAGGWNEQFF.